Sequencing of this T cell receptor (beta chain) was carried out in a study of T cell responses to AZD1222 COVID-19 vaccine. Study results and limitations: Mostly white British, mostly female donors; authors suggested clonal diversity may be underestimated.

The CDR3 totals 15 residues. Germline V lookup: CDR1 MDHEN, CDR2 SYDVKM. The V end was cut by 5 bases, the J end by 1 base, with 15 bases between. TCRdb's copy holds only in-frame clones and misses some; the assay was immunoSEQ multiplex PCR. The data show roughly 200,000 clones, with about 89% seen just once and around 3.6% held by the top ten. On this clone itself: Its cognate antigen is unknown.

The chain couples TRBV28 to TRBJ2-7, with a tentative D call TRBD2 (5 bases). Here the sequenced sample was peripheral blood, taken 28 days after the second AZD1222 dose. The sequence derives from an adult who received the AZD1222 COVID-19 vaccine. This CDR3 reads CASSALALGSYEQYF. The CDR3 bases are TGTGCCAGCAGTGCCCTAGCATTGGGGTCCTACGAGCAGTACTTC. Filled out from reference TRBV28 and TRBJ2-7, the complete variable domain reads DVKVTQSSRYLVKRTGEKVFLECVQDMDHENMFWYRQDPGLGLRLIYFSYDVKMKEKGDIPEGYSVSREKKERFSLILESASTNQTSMYLCASSALALGSYEQYFGPGTRLTVT.